This TCR beta chain is drawn from a study of response to subunit inactivated influenza vaccine. The study's findings and limits: Seasonal influenza vaccination, on each occasion, was suggested by the authors to recruit few new T cells.

The length of the CDR3 is 15 residues. Germline CDR1 reads DFQATT; CDR2 reads SNEGSKA (reference sequence). V lost 1 base, J lost 1 base, and 3 bases stayed unmatched. Details on this clonotype: Its antigen is currently unknown.

TCRdb processed the RT-PCR reads anew with MiXCR; each CDR3 protein has one entry. The sample consists of about 700,000 distinct CDR3 sequences, approximately 13% of them appearing once. The sample in question was PBMCs from blood, obtained 14 days before vaccination. The V gene is TRBV20-1, the J gene TRBJ1-5; TRBD1 aligns across 8 bases. The clonotype originates from a man aged 45-65 years who received an inactivated influenza vaccine. CDR3 coding DNA: TGCAGTGCTAGAGCTTGGACAGGGAGCAATCAGCCCCAGCATTTT. Translation: CSARAWTGSNQPQHF.